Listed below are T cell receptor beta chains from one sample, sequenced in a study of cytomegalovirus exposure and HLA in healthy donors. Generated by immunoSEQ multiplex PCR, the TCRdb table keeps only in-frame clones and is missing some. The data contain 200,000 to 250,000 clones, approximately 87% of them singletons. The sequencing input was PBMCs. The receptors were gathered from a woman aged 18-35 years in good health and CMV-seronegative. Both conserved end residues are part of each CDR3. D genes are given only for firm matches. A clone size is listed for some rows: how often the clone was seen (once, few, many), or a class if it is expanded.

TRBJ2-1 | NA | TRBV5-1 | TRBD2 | CASSPGLAGGYEQFF | TGCGCCAGCAGCCCCGGACTAGCAGGAGGCTATGAGCAGTTCTTC
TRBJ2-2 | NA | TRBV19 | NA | CGARALNTGELFF | TGTGGGGCAAGGGCGCTCAACACCGGGGAGCTGTTTTTT
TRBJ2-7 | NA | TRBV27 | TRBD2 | CASSPRRDSGGTYEQYF | TGTGCCAGCAGCCCCCGCAGGGATAGCGGGGGGACCTACGAGCAGTACTTC
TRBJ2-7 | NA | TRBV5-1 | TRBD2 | CASSPGAGVSSYEQYF | TGCGCCAGCAGCCCTGGAGCGGGGGTGAGCTCCTACGAGCAGTACTTC
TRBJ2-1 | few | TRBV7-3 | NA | CAGSLSGGDEQFF | TGTGCCGGCAGCTTATCAGGCGGGGATGAGCAGTTCTTC
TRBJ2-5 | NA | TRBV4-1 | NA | CASSHYYAGAREETQYF | TGCGCCAGCAGCCACTACTATGCGGGGGCGCGGGAAGAGACCCAGTACTTC
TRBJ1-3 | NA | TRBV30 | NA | CAWGIPGVGNTIYF | TGTGCCTGGGGAATCCCCGGGGTTGGAAACACCATATATTTT
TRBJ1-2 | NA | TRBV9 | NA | CASSVEANYGYTF | TGTGCCAGCAGCGTAGAGGCTAACTATGGCTACACCTTC
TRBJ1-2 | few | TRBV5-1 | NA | CASSIAGENYGYTF | TGCGCCAGCAGCATTGCAGGGGAAAACTATGGCTACACCTTC
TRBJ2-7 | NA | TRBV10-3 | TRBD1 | CAISEIPRGYEQYF | TGTGCCATCAGTGAGATCCCCAGGGGGTACGAGCAGTACTTC
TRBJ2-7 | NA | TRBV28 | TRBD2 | CASSGPRGLAGGYEQYF | TGTGCCAGCAGTGGCCCCCGGGGACTAGCGGGAGGCTACGAGCAGTACTTC
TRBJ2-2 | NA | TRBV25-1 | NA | CASSDWQGGTGELFF | TGTGCCAGCAGTGATTGGCAGGGTGGCACCGGGGAGCTGTTTTTT
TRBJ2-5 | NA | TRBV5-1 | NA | CASSLLSSRLETQYF | TGCGCCAGCAGCTTGCTGTCTAGTCGGTTGGAGACCCAGTACTTC
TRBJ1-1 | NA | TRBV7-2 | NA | CASSHGGAGNTEAFF | TGTGCCAGCAGCCACGGGGGAGCAGGGAACACTGAAGCTTTCTTT
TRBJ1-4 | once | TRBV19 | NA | CASTTSGRATNEKLFF | TGTGCCAGTACCACGAGTGGGCGGGCAACTAATGAAAAACTGTTTTTT
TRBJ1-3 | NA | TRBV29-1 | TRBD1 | CSVVQGDLGNTIYF | TGCAGCGTAGTACAGGGGGACCTTGGAAACACCATATATTTT
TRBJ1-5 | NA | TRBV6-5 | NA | CASSYSPNQPQHF | TGTGCCAGCAGTTACTCGCCCAATCAGCCCCAGCATTTT
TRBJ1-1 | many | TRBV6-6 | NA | CASSRTENTEAFF | TGTGCCAGCAGCCGGACTGAGAACACTGAAGCTTTCTTT
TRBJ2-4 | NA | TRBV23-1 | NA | CASSHRHSRAKNIQYF | TGCGCCAGCAGTCATCGCCATAGCAGAGCCAAAAACATTCAGTACTTC
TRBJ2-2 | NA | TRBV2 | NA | CASRPGSVGELFF | TGTGCCAGCAGACCGGGGTCTGTCGGGGAGCTGTTTTTT
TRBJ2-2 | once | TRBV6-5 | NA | CASSRALGLTGELFF | TGTGCCAGCAGCCGCGCCTTGGGGTTGACCGGGGAGCTGTTTTTT
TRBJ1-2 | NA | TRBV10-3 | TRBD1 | CAINRGGYGYTF | TGTGCCATCAACAGGGGGGGCTATGGCTACACCTTC
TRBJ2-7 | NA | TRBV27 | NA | CASSRLKQGQNEQYF | TGTGCCAGCAGTCGTTTGAAACAGGGTCAAAACGAGCAGTACTTC
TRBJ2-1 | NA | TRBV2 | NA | CASRKRQISDNEQFF | TGTGCCAGCAGGAAGAGACAGATCTCGGACAATGAGCAGTTCTTC
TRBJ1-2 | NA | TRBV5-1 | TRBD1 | CASSSTGGASGYTF | TGCGCCAGCAGCTCGACAGGGGGCGCCTCTGGCTACACCTTC
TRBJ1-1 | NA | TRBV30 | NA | CAWSVMGARGTEAFF | TGTGCCTGGAGTGTGATGGGGGCGCGGGGCACTGAAGCTTTCTTT
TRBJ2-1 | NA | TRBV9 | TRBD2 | CASSVEPLAGYYNEQFF | TGTGCCAGCAGCGTAGAGCCGCTAGCGGGATATTACAATGAGCAGTTCTTC
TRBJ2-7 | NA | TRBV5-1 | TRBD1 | CASRPGTGESYEQYF | TGCGCCAGCAGACCCGGGACAGGGGAAAGTTACGAGCAGTACTTC
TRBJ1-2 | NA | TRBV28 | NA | CASSPTLNYGYTF | TGTGCCAGCAGCCCGACACTAAACTATGGCTACACCTTC
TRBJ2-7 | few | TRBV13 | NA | CASRTGSREQYF | TGTGCCAGCAGGACTGGGTCGCGCGAGCAGTACTTC